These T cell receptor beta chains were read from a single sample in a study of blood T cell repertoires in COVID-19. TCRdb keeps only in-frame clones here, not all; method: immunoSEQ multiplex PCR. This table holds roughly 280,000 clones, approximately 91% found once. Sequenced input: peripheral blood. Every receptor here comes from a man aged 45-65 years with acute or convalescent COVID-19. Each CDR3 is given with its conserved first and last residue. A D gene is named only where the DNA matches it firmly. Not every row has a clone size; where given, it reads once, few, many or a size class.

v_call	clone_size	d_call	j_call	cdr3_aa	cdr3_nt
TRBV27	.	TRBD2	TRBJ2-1	CASTPTSQGEQFF	TGTGCCAGCACTCCGACTAGCCAGGGTGAGCAGTTCTTC
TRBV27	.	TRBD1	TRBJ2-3	CASSNRDRGPDTQYF	TGTGCCAGCAGCAACCGGGACAGGGGCCCAGATACGCAGTATTTT
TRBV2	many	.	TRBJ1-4	CASSEGEATNEKLFF	TGTGCCAGCAGTGAAGGGGAGGCGACTAATGAAAAACTGTTTTTT
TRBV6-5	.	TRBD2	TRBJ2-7	CASSPGTSGLEQYF	TGTGCCAGCAGTCCCGGGACTAGCGGGCTGGAGCAGTACTTC
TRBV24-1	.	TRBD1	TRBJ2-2	CATSPPGGVGTGELFF	TGTGCCACCAGCCCGCCAGGGGGTGTTGGGACCGGGGAGCTGTTTTTT
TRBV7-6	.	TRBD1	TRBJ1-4	CASSRHPGTGGAPTTNEKLFF	TGTGCCAGCAGCCGGCACCCCGGGACAGGGGGCGCCCCCACAACTAATGAAAAACTGTTTTTT
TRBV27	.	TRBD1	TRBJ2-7	CASSSRTGSYEQYF	TGTGCCAGCAGTTCTAGGACAGGCTCCTACGAGCAGTACTTC
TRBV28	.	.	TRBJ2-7	CATRTAAALTYEQYF	TGTGCCACCCGTACGGCGGCTGCCCTAACCTACGAGCAGTACTTC
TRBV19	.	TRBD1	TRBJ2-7	CASGTGQGSYEQYF	TGTGCCAGTGGGACGGGACAGGGGTCCTACGAGCAGTACTTC
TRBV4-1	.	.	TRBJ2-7	CASSHKGQSYEQYF	TGCGCCAGCAGCCACAAGGGACAATCCTACGAGCAGTACTTC
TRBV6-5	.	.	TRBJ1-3	CASSLTGAGNTIYF	TGTGCCAGCAGTTTGACAGGAGCTGGAAACACCATATATTTT
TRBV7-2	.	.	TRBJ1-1	CASSLVAGVNTEAFF	TGTGCCAGCAGCTTAGTAGCAGGGGTGAACACTGAAGCTTTCTTT
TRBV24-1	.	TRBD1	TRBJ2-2	CATSETVQGADGELFF	TGTGCCACCAGTGAGACCGTACAGGGGGCTGACGGGGAGCTGTTTTTT
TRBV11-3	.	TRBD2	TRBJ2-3	CASSSGLAGISTDTQYF	TGTGCCAGCAGCTCAGGACTAGCGGGGATCAGCACAGATACGCAGTATTTT
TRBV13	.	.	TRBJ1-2	CASSLGREFRGYTF	TGTGCCAGCAGCTTAGGGCGGGAGTTCCGTGGCTACACCTTC
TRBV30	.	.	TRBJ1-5	CAWSVQTAGDPYRNQPQHF	TGTGCCTGGAGTGTACAGACGGCGGGGGATCCTTATCGCAATCAGCCCCAGCATTTT
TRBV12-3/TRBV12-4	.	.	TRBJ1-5	CASKLGEGQPQHF	TGTGCCAGCAAATTAGGGGAGGGTCAGCCCCAGCATTTT
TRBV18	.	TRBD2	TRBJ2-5	CASSPTGTSGALGETQYF	TGTGCCAGCTCACCGACCGGGACTAGCGGGGCCCTGGGGGAGACCCAGTACTTC
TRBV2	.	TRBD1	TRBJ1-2	CASSGGTDYGYTF	TGTGCCAGCAGTGGGGGGACAGACTATGGCTACACCTTC
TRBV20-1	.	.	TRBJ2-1	CSAPRRDEQFF	TGCAGTGCCCCAAGGCGGGATGAGCAGTTCTTC
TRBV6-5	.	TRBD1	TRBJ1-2	CASRLSWTGGYGYTF	TGTGCCAGCAGACTCTCTTGGACAGGGGGCTATGGCTACACCTTC
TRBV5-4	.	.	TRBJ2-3	CASSPGGLSSTDTQYF	TGTGCCAGCAGCCCCGGTGGGCTATCTAGCACAGATACGCAGTATTTT
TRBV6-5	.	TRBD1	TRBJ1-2	CASRAGGVNGYTF	TGTGCCAGCAGAGCAGGGGGCGTGAATGGCTACACCTTC
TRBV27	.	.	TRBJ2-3	CASSPDRKSGNTQYF	TGTGCCAGCAGTCCCGACAGGAAGAGTGGTAATACGCAGTATTTT
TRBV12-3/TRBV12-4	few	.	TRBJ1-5	CASTMGGAQPQHF	TGTGCCAGCACCATGGGGGGGGCTCAGCCCCAGCATTTT
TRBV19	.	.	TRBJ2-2	CASSLGATNTGELFF	TGTGCCAGTAGTCTAGGGGCGACGAACACCGGGGAGCTGTTTTTT
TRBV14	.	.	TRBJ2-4	CASSQAMDIQYF	TGTGCCAGCAGCCAAGCTATGGACATTCAGTACTTC
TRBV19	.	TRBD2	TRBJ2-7	CASTGRAGGGSVEQYF	TGTGCCAGTACCGGGAGGGCAGGCGGGGGTTCCGTCGAGCAGTACTTC
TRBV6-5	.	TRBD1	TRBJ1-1	CASSYSGQGLSEAFF	TGTGCCAGCAGTTACTCGGGACAGGGGCTTTCTGAAGCTTTCTTT
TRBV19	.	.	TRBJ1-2	CASSITGIYGYTF	TGTGCCAGTAGTATCACAGGGATATATGGCTACACCTTC
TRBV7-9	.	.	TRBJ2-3	CASSEQGDWTYTDTQYF	TGTGCCAGCAGCGAGCAAGGGGACTGGACTTACACAGATACGCAGTATTTT
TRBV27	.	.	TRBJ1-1	CASSLLFPETAQMNTEAFF	TGTGCCAGCAGTTTATTGTTCCCGGAGACAGCCCAAATGAACACTGAAGCTTTCTTT
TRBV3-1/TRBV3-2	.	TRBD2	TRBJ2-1	CASSQIRGSGVYNEQFF	TGTGCCAGCAGCCAAATACGCGGTAGCGGGGTTTACAATGAGCAGTTCTTC
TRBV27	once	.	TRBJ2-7	CASSPSYPSKGLDEQYF	TGTGCCAGCAGTCCTTCCTACCCCAGCAAGGGGCTCGACGAGCAGTACTTC
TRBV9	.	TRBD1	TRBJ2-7	CASSVGVRTGAYEQYF	TGTGCCAGCAGCGTGGGGGTCCGGACAGGGGCCTACGAGCAGTACTTC
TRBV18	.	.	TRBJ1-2	CASSPPYRAAGYTF	TGTGCCAGCTCACCACCATACAGGGCGGCCGGCTACACCTTC
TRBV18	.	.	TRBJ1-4	CASSLRDNEKLFF	TGTGCCAGCTCCCTCAGGGATAATGAAAAACTGTTTTTT
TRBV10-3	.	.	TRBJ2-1	CAISEPAGGPYNEQFF	TGTGCCATCAGTGAGCCAGCCGGGGGGCCCTACAATGAGCAGTTCTTC
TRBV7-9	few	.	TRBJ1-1	CASSLGAPWMENTEAFF	TGTGCCAGCAGCTTAGGGGCCCCCTGGATGGAGAACACTGAAGCTTTCTTT